This T cell receptor beta chain was recovered during a study of CD8+CD57+ T cells in acquired aplastic anemia. Researchers used genomic DNA as the template to profile TCR beta VDJ and CDR3. A single record per CDR3 protein comes from TCRdb applying MiXCR to the reads. The sample yields under 200,000 distinct CDR3 sequences, around 48% seen once. Patients chosen for sequencing had shown CD8+CD57+ cell expansion by flow cytometry. V dropped 5 bases and J dropped 2 bases, with 10 bases sitting between them. CDR3 length: 13 amino acids. Germline CDR1 ENHRY, CDR2 SYGVKD. The sequencing sample was made of sorted CD4+, CD8+, or CD8+CD57+ T cells (not recorded which) from PBMCs. This receptor was taken from a human donor with aplastic anemia. V is TRBV10-3 and J is TRBJ2-7, with D unresolved. Written as DNA, the CDR3 is TGTGCCATCAGTACAGCTGCCACCTACGAGCAGTACTTC. The encoded protein is CAISTAATYEQYF.